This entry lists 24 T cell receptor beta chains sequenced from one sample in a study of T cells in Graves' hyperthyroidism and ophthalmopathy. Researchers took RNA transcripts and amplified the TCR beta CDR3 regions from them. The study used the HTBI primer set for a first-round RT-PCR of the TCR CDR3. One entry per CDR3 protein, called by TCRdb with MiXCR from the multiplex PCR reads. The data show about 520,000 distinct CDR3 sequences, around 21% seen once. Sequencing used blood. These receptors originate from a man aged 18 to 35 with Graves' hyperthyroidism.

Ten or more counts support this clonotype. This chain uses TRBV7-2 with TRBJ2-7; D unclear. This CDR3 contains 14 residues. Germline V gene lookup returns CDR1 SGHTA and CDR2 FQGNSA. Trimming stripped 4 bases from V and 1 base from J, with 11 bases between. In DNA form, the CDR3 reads TGTGCCAGCAGCTCTTACACTGAGTCCTACGAGCAGTACTTC. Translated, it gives CASSSYTESYEQYF.

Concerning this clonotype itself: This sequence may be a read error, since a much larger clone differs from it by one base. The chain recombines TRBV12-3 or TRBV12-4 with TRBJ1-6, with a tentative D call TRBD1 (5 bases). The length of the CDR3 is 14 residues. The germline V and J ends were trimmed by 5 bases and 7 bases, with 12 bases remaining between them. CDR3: CASSPVGDNSPLHF. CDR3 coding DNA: TGTGCCAGCAGTCCGGTAGGGGACAATTCACCCCTCCACTTT.

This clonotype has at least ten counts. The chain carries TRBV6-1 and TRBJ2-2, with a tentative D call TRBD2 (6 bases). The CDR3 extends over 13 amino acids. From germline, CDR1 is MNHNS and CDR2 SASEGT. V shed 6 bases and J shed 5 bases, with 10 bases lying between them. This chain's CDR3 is CASSPTSTGELFF. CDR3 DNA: TGTGCCAGCAGCCCGACTAGTACCGGGGAGCTGTTTTTT.

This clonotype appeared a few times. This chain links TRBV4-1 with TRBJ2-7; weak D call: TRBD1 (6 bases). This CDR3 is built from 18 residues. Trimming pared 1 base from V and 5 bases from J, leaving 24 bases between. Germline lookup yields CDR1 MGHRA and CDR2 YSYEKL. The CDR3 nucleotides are TGCGCCAGCAGCCAAGGGGGGCGCGGCCGAGCTCTGGGCCACGAGCAGTACTTC. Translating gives CASSQGGRGRALGHEQYF.

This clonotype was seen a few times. The CDR3 coding sequence is TGTGCCACCTCCGGGGGTCTGAGGTACGAGCAGTACTTC. Translation gives CATSGGLRYEQYF. This chain joins TRBV12-3 or TRBV12-4 and TRBJ2-7; D might be TRBD2 (6 bases). CDR3 length: 13 amino acids. Between the trimmed V and J ends, which lost 10 bases and 4 bases, there was a span of 17 bases.

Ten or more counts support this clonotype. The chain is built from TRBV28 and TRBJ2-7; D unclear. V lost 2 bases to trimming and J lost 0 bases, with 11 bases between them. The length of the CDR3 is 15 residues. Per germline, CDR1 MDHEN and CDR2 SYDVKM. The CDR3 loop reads CASSLIFQDSYEQYF. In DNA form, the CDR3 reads TGTGCCAGCAGTTTAATTTTCCAGGACTCCTACGAGCAGTACTTC.

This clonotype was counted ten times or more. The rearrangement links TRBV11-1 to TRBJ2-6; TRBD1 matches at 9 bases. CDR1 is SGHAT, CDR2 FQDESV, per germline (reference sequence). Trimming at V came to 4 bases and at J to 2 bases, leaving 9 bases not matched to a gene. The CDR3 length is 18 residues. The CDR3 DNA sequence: TGTGCCAGCAGCTCATGGCGGGACAGGGCTACTGGGGCCAACGTCCTGACTTTC. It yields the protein CASSSWRDRATGANVLTF.

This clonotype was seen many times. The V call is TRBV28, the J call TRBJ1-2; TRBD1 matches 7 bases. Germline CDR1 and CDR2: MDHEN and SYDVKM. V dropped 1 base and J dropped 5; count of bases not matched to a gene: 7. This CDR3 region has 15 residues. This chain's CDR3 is CASSLLIAGGYGYTF. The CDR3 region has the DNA TGTGCCAGCAGTTTATTAATCGCAGGGGGATATGGCTACACCTTC.

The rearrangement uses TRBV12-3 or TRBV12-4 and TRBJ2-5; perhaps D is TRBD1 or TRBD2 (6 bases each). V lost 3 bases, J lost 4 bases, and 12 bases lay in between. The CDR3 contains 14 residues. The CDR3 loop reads CASSFRGHGETQYF. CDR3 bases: TGTGCCAGCAGTTTTCGGGGGCATGGAGAGACCCAGTACTTC.

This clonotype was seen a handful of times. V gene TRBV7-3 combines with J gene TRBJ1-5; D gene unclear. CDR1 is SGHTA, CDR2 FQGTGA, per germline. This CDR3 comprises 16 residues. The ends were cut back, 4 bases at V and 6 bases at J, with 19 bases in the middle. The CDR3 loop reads CASSYETLPRGQPQHF. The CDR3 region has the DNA TGTGCCAGCAGCTATGAGACTCTCCCCCGTGGTCAGCCCCAGCATTTT. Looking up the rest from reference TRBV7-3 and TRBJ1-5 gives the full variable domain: GAGVSQTPSNKVTEKGKYVELRCDPISGHTALYWYRQSLGQGPEFLIYFQGTGAADDSGLPNDRFFAVRPEGSVSTLKIQRTERGDSAVYLCASSYETLPRGQPQHFGDGTRLSIL.

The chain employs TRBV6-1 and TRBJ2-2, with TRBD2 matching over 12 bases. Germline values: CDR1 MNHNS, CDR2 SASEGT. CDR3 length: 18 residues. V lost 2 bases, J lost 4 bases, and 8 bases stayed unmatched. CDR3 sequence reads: CASSERTSGNGVTGELFF. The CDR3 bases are TGTGCCAGCAGTGAACGGACTAGCGGGAACGGGGTCACCGGGGAGCTGTTTTTT.

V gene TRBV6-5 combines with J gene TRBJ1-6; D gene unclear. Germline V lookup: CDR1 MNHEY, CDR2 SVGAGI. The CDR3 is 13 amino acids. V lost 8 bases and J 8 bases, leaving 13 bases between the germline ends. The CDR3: CASRPGMDSPLHF. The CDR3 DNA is TGTGCCAGCCGCCCGGGAATGGATTCACCCCTCCACTTT.

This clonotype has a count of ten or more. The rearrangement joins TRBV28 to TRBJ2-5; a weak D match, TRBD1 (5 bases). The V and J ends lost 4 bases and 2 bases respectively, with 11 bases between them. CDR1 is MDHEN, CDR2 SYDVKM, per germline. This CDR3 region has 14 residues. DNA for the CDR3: TGTGCCAGCAGTTCCCTGACAGCACAAGAGACCCAGTACTTC. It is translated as CASSSLTAQETQYF.

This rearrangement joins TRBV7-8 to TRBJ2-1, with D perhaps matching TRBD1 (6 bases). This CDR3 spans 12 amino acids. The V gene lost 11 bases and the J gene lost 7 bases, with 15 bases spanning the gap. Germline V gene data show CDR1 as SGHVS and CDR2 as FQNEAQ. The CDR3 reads CALGAVGNEQFF. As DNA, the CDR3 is TGTGCCCTGGGGGCGGTCGGGAATGAGCAGTTCTTC.

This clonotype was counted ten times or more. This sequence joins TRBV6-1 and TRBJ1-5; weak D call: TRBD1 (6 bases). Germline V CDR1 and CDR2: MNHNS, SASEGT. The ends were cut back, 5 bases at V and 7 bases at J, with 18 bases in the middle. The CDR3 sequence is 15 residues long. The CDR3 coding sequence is TGTGCCAGCAGTCCAAAGGTCGGGGGCGGCCAGCCCCAGCATTTT. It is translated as CASSPKVGGGQPQHF.

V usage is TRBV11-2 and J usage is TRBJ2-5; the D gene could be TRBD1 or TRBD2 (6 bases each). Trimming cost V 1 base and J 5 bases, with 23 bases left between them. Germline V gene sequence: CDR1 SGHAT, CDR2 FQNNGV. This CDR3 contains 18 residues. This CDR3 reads CASSLGLWRQEGLETQYF. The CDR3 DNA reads TGTGCCAGCAGCTTAGGTCTGTGGCGACAGGAGGGGCTGGAGACCCAGTACTTC. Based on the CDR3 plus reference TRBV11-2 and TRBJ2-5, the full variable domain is EAGVAQSPRYKIIEKRQSVAFWCNPISGHATLYWYQQILGQGPKLLIQFQNNGVVDDSQLPKDRFSAERLKGVDSTLKIQPAKLEDSAVYLCASSLGLWRQEGLETQYFGPGTRLLVL.

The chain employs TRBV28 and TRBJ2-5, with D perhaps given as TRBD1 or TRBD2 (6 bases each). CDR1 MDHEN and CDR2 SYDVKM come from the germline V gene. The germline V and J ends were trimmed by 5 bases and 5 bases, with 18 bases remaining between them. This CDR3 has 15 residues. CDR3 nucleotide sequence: TGTGCCAGCAGTGGGGGGCTTCACCCGGATGAGACCCAGTACTTC. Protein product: CASSGGLHPDETQYF.

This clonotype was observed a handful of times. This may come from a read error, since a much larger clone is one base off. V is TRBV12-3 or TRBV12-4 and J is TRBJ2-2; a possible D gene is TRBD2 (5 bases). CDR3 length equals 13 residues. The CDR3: CASSTSNTGELSF. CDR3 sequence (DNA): TGTGCCAGCAGTACAAGCAACACCGGGGAGCTGTCTTTT.

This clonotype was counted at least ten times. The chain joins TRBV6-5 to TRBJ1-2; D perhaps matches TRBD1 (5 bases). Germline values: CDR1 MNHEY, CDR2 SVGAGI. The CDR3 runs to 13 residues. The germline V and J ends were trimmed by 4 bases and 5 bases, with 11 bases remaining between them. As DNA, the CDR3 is TGTGCCAGCAGTTGGGGGATCGGATATGGCTACACCTTC. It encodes CASSWGIGYGYTF.

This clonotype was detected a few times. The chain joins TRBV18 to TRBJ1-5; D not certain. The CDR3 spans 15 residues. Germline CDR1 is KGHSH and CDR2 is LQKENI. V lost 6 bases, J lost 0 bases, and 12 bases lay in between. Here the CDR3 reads CASSMDGISNQPQHF. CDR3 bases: TGTGCCAGCTCCATGGACGGTATTAGCAATCAGCCCCAGCATTTT.

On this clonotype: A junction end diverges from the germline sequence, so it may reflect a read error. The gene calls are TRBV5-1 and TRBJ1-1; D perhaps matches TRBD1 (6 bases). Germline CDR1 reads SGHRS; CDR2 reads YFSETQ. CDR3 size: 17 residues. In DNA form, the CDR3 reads TGTGCCAGCAGCTTGGTGCAGGGGAGGGGAGTGAACACTGAAGCTTGCTTT. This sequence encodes CASSLVQGRGVNTEACF.

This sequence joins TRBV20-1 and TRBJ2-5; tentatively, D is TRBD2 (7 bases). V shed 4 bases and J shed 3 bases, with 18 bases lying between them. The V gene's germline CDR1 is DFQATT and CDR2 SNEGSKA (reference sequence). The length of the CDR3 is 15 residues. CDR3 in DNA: TGCAGTGCTACTGACTGGGGGGGCCCTAAAGAGACCCAGTACTTC. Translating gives CSATDWGGPKETQYF.

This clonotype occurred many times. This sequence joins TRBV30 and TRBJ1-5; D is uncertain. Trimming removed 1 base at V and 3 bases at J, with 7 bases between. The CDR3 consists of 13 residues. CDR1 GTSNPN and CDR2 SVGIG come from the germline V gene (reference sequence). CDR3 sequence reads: CAWSGPPNQPQHF. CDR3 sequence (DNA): TGTGCCTGGAGTGGGCCTCCCAATCAGCCCCAGCATTTT.

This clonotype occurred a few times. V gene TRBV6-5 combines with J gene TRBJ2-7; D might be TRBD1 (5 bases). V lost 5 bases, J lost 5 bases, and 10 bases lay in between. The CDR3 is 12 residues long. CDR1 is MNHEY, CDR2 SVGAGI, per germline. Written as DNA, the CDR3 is TGTGCCAGCAGTCACGGACAAGACGAGCAGTACTTC. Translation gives CASSHGQDEQYF.